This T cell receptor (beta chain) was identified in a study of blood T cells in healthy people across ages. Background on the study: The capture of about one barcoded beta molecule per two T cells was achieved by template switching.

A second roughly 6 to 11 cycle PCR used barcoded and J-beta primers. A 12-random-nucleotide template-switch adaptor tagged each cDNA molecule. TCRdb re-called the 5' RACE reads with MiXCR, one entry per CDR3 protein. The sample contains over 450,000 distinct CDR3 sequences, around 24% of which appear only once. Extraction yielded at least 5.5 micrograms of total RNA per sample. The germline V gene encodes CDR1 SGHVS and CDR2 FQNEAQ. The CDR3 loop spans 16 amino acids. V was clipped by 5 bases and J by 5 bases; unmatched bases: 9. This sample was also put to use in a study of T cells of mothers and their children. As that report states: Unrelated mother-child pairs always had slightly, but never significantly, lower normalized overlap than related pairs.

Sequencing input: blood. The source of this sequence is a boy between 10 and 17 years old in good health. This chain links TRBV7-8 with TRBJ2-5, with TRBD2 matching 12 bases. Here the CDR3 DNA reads TGTGCCAGCAGCCGCTACCCTAGCGGGAGGGATGAGACCCAGTACTTC. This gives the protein CASSRYPSGRDETQYF.